A selection of T cell receptor beta chains follows, all from one sample in a study of vaccination effects on CD4 cells after COVID-19. Antigens of these TCRs are unknown. Clones were sequenced by immunoSEQ multiplex PCR, and TCRdb holds only the in-frame ones, with some missing. The table lists about 38,000 clones, roughly 82% of them singletons. The source was CD4+ T cells from PBMCs cultured without peptide, collected before COVID-19 vaccination. The receptors originated from a human donor who received a COVID-19 vaccine. The CDR3 runs from the conserved cysteine through the conserved F or W. The order of the fields is V gene, clone size, D gene, J gene, CDR3 protein, CDR3 DNA. D genes are given only for firm matches. Rows may omit the clone size; those that give it use once, few, many or a size class.

V: TRBV9; size: NA; D: NA; J: TRBJ1-2; CDR3: CASSASPESGGDF; DNA: TGTGCCAGCAGCGCCTCCCCCGAGAGTGGGGGCGACTTC
V: TRBV27; size: NA; D: TRBD1; J: TRBJ1-2; CDR3: CASSKDRAGYTF; DNA: TGTGCCAGCAGTAAGGACAGGGCTGGCTACACCTTC
V: TRBV3-1/TRBV3-2; size: NA; D: TRBD2; J: TRBJ2-1; CDR3: CASSQERGGAYNEQFF; DNA: TGTGCCAGCAGCCAAGAGCGGGGGGGGGCCTACAATGAGCAGTTCTTC
V: TRBV19; size: NA; D: NA; J: TRBJ1-6; CDR3: CASSIASSYNSPLHF; DNA: TGTGCCAGTAGTATAGCCAGCTCCTATAATTCACCCCTCCACTTT
V: TRBV12-5; size: NA; D: NA; J: TRBJ1-2; CDR3: CASGLMGTHGYTF; DNA: TGTGCTAGTGGTTTGATGGGGACGCATGGCTACACCTTC
V: TRBV7-2; size: once; D: TRBD2; J: TRBJ2-3; CDR3: CASSLWSGGAADTQYF; DNA: TGTGCCAGCAGCTTGTGGAGCGGGGGGGCCGCAGATACGCAGTATTTT
V: TRBV2; size: NA; D: TRBD2; J: TRBJ2-1; CDR3: CASSEGGGGGSYNEQFF; DNA: TGTGCCAGCAGTGAAGGTGGTGGCGGGGGGTCGTACAATGAGCAGTTCTTC
V: TRBV5-8; size: NA; D: NA; J: TRBJ2-2; CDR3: CASSSRRPTGFDTGELFF; DNA: TGTGCCAGCAGCTCACGACGACCTACAGGGTTCGACACCGGGGAGCTGTTTTTT
V: TRBV4-1; size: NA; D: NA; J: TRBJ1-2; CDR3: CASSHDASSSNYGYTF; DNA: TGCGCCAGCAGCCACGACGCAAGTAGTTCGAACTATGGCTACACCTTC
V: TRBV5-1; size: once; D: TRBD1; J: TRBJ2-3; CDR3: CASSPLPGQGTADTQYF; DNA: TGCGCCAGCAGCCCACTACCGGGACAGGGGACCGCAGATACGCAGTATTTT
V: TRBV6-2/TRBV6-3; size: NA; D: NA; J: TRBJ1-2; CDR3: CASSYSGGGYYGYTF; DNA: TGTGCCAGCAGTTACTCGGGCGGGGGTTACTATGGCTACACCTTC
V: TRBV30; size: NA; D: NA; J: TRBJ1-3; CDR3: CAWSAVYSGNTIYF; DNA: TGTGCCTGGAGTGCGGTGTACTCTGGAAACACCATATATTTT